Listed below are T cell receptor beta chains from one sample, sequenced in a study of T cells in Graves' hyperthyroidism and ophthalmopathy. MiXCR, run by TCRdb on the multiplex PCR reads, gives a single entry per CDR3 protein. This sample has more than 300,000 distinct CDR3 sequences, with about 18% found just once. Sample: blood. These receptor sequences come from a man aged 18-30 years with Graves' ophthalmopathy. Both conserved end residues are trimmed from each CDR3. Each record gives: V gene, D gene, CDR3 protein. A D gene is named only where the DNA matches it firmly.

TRBV6-1	TRBD2	ASSEHHQFHSGGAYNEQF
TRBV3-1	TRBD2	ASSPFLAGGNNEQF
TRBV24-1	NA	ATSDPQRFDYNEQF
TRBV20-1	NA	SARDFRDSNQPQH
TRBV29-1	TRBD1	SVDSQGVRETQY
TRBV6-1	NA	ASSPPVGMNTEAF
TRBV7-8	NA	ASSLKWGAGEQY
TRBV28	NA	ASRRAARADTQY
TRBV6-1	NA	ASGWQGRWETQY
TRBV5-1	TRBD1	ASSLPSTGGDEKLF
TRBV9	NA	ASSDSPVSNYGYT
TRBV20-1	NA	SARIGLMNTEAF
TRBV7-9	NA	ASSLGTFQGDEQY
TRBV11-2	NA	ASSLDNRQGYGYT
TRBV20-1	TRBD2	SARESGGSPDTQY
TRBV30	NA	AWSADYNEQF
TRBV6-5	TRBD1	ASSYTQGAIAEAF
TRBV6-1	NA	ASSILGGPEPQH
TRBV9	NA	ASSVYAGLSTDTQY
TRBV3-1	NA	ASSRPSGANVLT
TRBV5-1	TRBD2	ASSWELAGGTWETQY
TRBV5-8	NA	ASIPDATNTEAF
TRBV7-2	NA	ASSMWGTDTQY
TRBV13	NA	ASSLGLVGNEQY
TRBV12-3/TRBV12-4	NA	ASSLQVGEQF
TRBV9	NA	ASSEEAGELF
TRBV20-1	TRBD1	SAEGQDSYEQY
TRBV29-1	TRBD1	SATAGGQENYGYT
TRBV18	NA	ASSPVGGSQPQH
TRBV2	NA	ASRRDSYTGELF
TRBV4-1	NA	ASSLDRGELF
TRBV11-1	TRBD1	ASSPRDSPSTGELF
TRBV28	NA	ASISPGSNQPQH
TRBV19	TRBD1	ASSAQDRAQETQY
TRBV12-3/TRBV12-4	NA	ASRTGRRTEAF
TRBV20-1	TRBD1	SASRTGVNEQF
TRBV6-1	NA	ASSASGQWFGYT
TRBV7-9	NA	ASSLGWNEQF
TRBV7-9	TRBD2	ASRPKPSGPDRTTDTQY
TRBV12-3/TRBV12-4	NA	ASTPTLGASYT
TRBV28	TRBD2	ASRDGLAGGREELF
TRBV20-1	TRBD1	SARSAGQGNSPLH
TRBV13	NA	ASSLGRGQDGYT
TRBV27	TRBD2	ASSLDGLAFTDTQY
TRBV3-1	NA	ASSQAGGNYGYT
TRBV25-1	NA	ASSYQGDSPLH
TRBV6-1	NA	ASRFGGANYGYT
TRBV18	NA	ASSPTSSSTEAF
TRBV24-1	TRBD2	AIGTSGGGGEQF
TRBV7-6	NA	ASSLAMAANTEAF
TRBV15	NA	ATSRVGGTGEQY
TRBV12-3/TRBV12-4	TRBD2	ASSLSGGDPYEQY
TRBV13	TRBD2	ASSSRGGTGDEQY
TRBV5-1	TRBD1	ASSLDRAFTDTQY
TRBV4-1	NA	ASSQDISSYEQY